These T cell receptor beta chains were read from a single sample in a study of T cells after yellow fever vaccination. TCRdb reprocessed the 5' RACE reads via MiXCR and lists one record per CDR3 protein. Of some 70,000 distinct CDR3 sequences listed, approximately 7% were seen once; the top ten hold approximately 35%. The specimen was CD8+ T cells sorted from PBMCs, collected roughly 46 days after the first yellow fever vaccination. The receptor set was obtained from a man younger than 35 who received the YFV17D yellow fever vaccine. CDR3s include the opening cysteine and the closing phenylalanine or tryptophan. The D gene is left open where the match is weak. Only part of the rows carry a size: once, few, many, or a class if the clone is expanded.

clone size	D gene	J gene	V gene	CDR3 protein	CDR3 DNA
.	.	TRBJ2-2	TRBV20-1	CSARPMDNANTGELFF	TGCAGTGCTAGACCCATGGACAACGCGAACACCGGGGAGCTGTTTTTT
many	.	TRBJ1-1	TRBV27	CASRGAGGDTEAFF	TGTGCCAGTCGGGGCGCCGGAGGGGACACTGAAGCTTTCTTT
.	.	TRBJ2-3	TRBV10-3	CAISELDSPGTQYF	TGTGCCATCAGTGAGTTGGACAGCCCAGGTACGCAGTATTTT
once	.	TRBJ1-3	TRBV7-6	CASSLGQGGGNTIYF	TGTGCCAGCAGCTTAGGCCAGGGTGGTGGAAACACCATATATTTT
many	TRBD1	TRBJ1-2	TRBV2	CASSPGQLAKGYTF	TGTGCCAGCAGTCCGGGACAGCTTGCAAAGGGCTACACCTTC
many	TRBD1	TRBJ2-1	TRBV29-1	CSHKHLTPDWGQGTYNEQFF	TGCAGCCATAAACACCTAACTCCCGACTGGGGACAGGGTACCTACAATGAGCAGTTCTTC
many	TRBD2	TRBJ2-5	TRBV6-2/TRBV6-3	CASSAGGTQYF	TGTGCCAGCAGTGCGGGGGGGACCCAGTACTTC
many	TRBD1	TRBJ2-2	TRBV5-1	CASSLKGGPTGELFF	TGCGCCAGCAGCTTGAAAGGGGGCCCCACCGGGGAGCTGTTTTTT
.	.	TRBJ2-7	TRBV20-1	CSARKPGEGYEQYF	TGCAGTGCTAGAAAACCAGGCGAGGGCTACGAGCAGTACTTC
many	.	TRBJ2-1	TRBV5-1	CASSLPVNNEQFF	TGCGCCAGCAGCTTGCCTGTTAACAATGAGCAGTTCTTC
.	.	TRBJ2-7	TRBV5-1	CASSYGSYEQYF	TGCGCCAGCAGCTATGGCTCCTACGAGCAGTACTTC
many	.	TRBJ1-6	TRBV6-5	CASKLAVNSPLHF	TGTGCCAGCAAACTGGCGGTCAATTCACCCCTCCACTTT
few	.	TRBJ1-6	TRBV27	CASSYSSYNSPLHF	TGTGCCAGCAGTTACAGCTCCTATAATTCACCCCTCCACTTT
many	.	TRBJ2-7	TRBV7-8	CASSLALQTSYEQYF	TGTGCCAGCAGCTTAGCGCTACAGACTTCCTACGAGCAGTACTTC
.	.	TRBJ1-2	TRBV6-5	CASSYGYGYTF	TGTGCCAGCAGTTACGGGTATGGCTACACCTTC
few	TRBD2	TRBJ2-5	TRBV3-1	CASSQRHRGVYQETQYF	TGTGCCAGCAGCCAAAGACATCGGGGGGTATACCAAGAGACCCAGTACTTC
few	.	TRBJ2-7	TRBV7-6	CASSLARGPSYEQYF	TGTGCCAGCAGCTTAGCCCGGGGGCCCTCCTACGAGCAGTACTTC
many	.	TRBJ2-2	TRBV7-8	CASSLRGRSGELFF	TGTGCCAGCAGCTTAAGGGGCAGGTCCGGGGAGCTGTTTTTT
many	.	TRBJ2-1	TRBV4-2	CASSQPASLGWSYNEQFF	TGTGCCAGCAGCCAACCTGCCTCACTCGGGTGGTCCTACAATGAGCAGTTCTTC
.	TRBD1	TRBJ2-5	TRBV5-1	CASSLGQGRKETQYF	TGCGCCAGCAGCTTGGGACAGGGCAGGAAAGAGACCCAGTACTTC
few	TRBD1	TRBJ1-2	TRBV12-3/TRBV12-4	CASSSRDRGRVDGYTF	TGTGCCAGCAGTTCCCGGGACAGGGGGCGGGTGGATGGCTACACCTTC
many	.	TRBJ2-3	TRBV4-1	CASSQGQGRIGTDTQYF	TGCGCCAGCAGCCAAGGCCAGGGGCGAATTGGCACAGATACGCAGTATTTT
few	TRBD1	TRBJ2-1	TRBV6-1	CASSPTMTGESYNEQFF	TGTGCCAGCAGTCCCACGATGACAGGGGAGTCCTACAATGAGCAGTTCTTC
many	TRBD1	TRBJ2-1	TRBV5-1	CASSLGDSSYNEQFF	TGCGCCAGCAGCTTAGGGGACAGCTCCTACAATGAGCAGTTCTTC
many	TRBD1	TRBJ1-5	TRBV4-3	CASSQGTGENQPQHF	TGCGCCAGCAGCCAAGGGACAGGGGAGAATCAGCCCCAGCATTTT
few	.	TRBJ1-2	TRBV12-3/TRBV12-4	CASSLGTDYGYTF	TGTGCCAGCAGTTTAGGGACAGACTATGGCTACACCTTC
many	.	TRBJ2-7	TRBV20-1	CSAKKPDRPFLYF	TGCAGTGCTAAAAAACCGGACAGACCCTTCCTGTACTTC
many	TRBD1	TRBJ1-1	TRBV7-9	CASSPGTANTEAFF	TGTGCCAGCAGCCCCGGGACAGCGAACACTGAAGCTTTCTTT
.	.	TRBJ1-5	TRBV4-1	CASSQEGGRNQPQHF	TGCGCCAGCAGCCAGGAGGGGGGACGCAATCAGCCCCAGCATTTT
many	.	TRBJ2-7	TRBV7-3	CASSPPPPRDGEQYF	TGTGCCAGCAGCCCACCCCCCCCCAGGGATGGCGAGCAGTACTTC
many	.	TRBJ2-7	TRBV21-1	CASTTGAPIPYEQYF	TGTGCCAGCACCACAGGGGCCCCGATACCCTACGAGCAGTACTTC
.	TRBD1	TRBJ1-1	TRBV27	CASSPRTGGGSTEAFF	TGTGCCAGCAGTCCAAGGACAGGGGGCGGAAGCACTGAAGCTTTCTTT
.	TRBD1	TRBJ2-2	TRBV4-3	CASSQDQGRGTGELFF	TGCGCCAGCAGCCAAGATCAGGGCAGGGGGACCGGGGAGCTGTTTTTT
.	TRBD1	TRBJ2-1	TRBV6-2/TRBV6-3	CASSYGTGDYNEQFF	TGTGCCAGCAGTTACGGGACAGGGGACTACAATGAGCAGTTCTTC
.	.	TRBJ2-3	TRBV7-9	CASSLRSDETQYF	TGTGCCAGCAGTCTGCGGTCCGACGAAACGCAGTATTTT
.	.	TRBJ2-5	TRBV25-1	CASSDWMMETQYF	TGTGCCAGCAGTGATTGGATGATGGAGACCCAGTACTTC
few	TRBD1	TRBJ1-1	TRBV7-9	CASSLKGQGFTEAFF	TGTGCCAGCAGCTTGAAGGGACAGGGGTTCACTGAAGCTTTCTTT
many	TRBD2	TRBJ2-5	TRBV10-3	CAIYSGGPGGTQYF	TGTGCCATCTACAGCGGGGGGCCCGGGGGCACCCAGTACTTC
.	TRBD1	TRBJ1-6	TRBV4-3	CASSQAFRTGWEYNSPLHF	TGCGCCAGCAGCCAAGCTTTTAGGACAGGGTGGGAGTATAATTCACCCCTCCACTTT
.	TRBD1	TRBJ1-1	TRBV27	CASNTGTGVTEAFF	TGTGCCAGCAACACCGGGACAGGGGTCACTGAAGCTTTCTTT
many	TRBD1	TRBJ2-5	TRBV7-6	CASSLMGQGQFYF	TGTGCCAGCAGCTTAATGGGACAGGGCCAGTTCTACTTC
.	TRBD1	TRBJ1-2	TRBV6-1	CASYTRTGEYGYTF	TGTGCCAGCTACACGCGGACAGGGGAGTATGGCTACACCTTC
many	TRBD2	TRBJ2-3	TRBV11-2	CASSLVSGGDLASTDTQYF	TGTGCCAGCAGCTTAGTTAGCGGGGGGGATCTAGCCAGCACAGATACGCAGTATTTT
.	.	TRBJ1-1	TRBV7-9	CASSRPGKEAFF	TGTGCCAGCAGCCGTCCAGGGAAGGAAGCTTTCTTT
many	TRBD1	TRBJ1-2	TRBV5-1	CASSYGQGADGYTF	TGCGCCAGCAGCTACGGACAGGGGGCCGATGGCTACACCTTC
.	TRBD1	TRBJ1-3	TRBV7-9	CASSRSGTENTIYF	TGTGCCAGCAGCCGCTCCGGGACAGAAAACACCATATATTTT